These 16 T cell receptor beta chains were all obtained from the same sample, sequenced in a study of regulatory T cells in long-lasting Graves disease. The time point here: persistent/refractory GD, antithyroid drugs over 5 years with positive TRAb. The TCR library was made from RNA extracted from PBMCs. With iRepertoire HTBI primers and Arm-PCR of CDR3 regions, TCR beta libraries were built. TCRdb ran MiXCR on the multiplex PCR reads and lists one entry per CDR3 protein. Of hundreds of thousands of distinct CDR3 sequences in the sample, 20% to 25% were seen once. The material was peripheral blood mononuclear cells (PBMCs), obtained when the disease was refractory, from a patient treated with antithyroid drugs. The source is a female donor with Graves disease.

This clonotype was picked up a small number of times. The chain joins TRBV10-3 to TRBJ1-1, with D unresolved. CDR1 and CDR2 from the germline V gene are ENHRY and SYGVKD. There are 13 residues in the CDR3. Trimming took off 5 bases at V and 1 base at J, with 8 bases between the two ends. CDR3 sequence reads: CAISRIKNTEAFF. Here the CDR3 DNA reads TGTGCCATCAGTCGGATAAAGAACACTGAAGCTTTCTTT.

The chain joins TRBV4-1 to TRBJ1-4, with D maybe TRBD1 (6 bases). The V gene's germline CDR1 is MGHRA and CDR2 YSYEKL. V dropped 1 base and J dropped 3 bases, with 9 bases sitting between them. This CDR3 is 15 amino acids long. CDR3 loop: CASSQAGGSNEKLFF. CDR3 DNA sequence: TGCGCCAGCAGCCAAGCGGGGGGCTCTAATGAAAAACTGTTTTTT.

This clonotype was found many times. The CDR3 DNA follows: TGTGCCAGCAGTGAAGAAGGCCTTGCAACTAATGAAAAACTGTTTTTT. Encoded protein: CASSEEGLATNEKLFF. This sequence joins TRBV28 and TRBJ1-4; no definite D call. The germline V gene encodes CDR1 MDHEN and CDR2 SYDVKM. V was shortened by 5 bases and J by 0 bases, with 13 bases between the two germline ends. The CDR3 runs to 16 residues.

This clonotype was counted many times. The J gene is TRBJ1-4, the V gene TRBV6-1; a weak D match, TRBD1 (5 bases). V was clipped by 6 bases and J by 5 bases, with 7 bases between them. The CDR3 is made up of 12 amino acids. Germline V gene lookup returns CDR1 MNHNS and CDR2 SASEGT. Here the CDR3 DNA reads TGTGCCAGCAGGCGGGGGAATGAAAAACTGTTTTTT. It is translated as CASRRGNEKLFF.

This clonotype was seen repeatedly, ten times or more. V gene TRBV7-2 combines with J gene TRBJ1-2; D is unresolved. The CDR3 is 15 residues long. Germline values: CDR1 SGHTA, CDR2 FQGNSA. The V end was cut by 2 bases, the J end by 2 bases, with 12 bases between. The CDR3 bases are TGTGCCAGCAGCTTACCGGACCAAGGCAACTATGGCTACACCTTC. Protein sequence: CASSLPDQGNYGYTF.

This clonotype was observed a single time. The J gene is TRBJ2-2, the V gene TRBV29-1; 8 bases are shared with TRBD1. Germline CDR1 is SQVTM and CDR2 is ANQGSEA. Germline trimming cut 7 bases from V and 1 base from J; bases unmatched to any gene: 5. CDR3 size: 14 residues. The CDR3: CSAGTGVNTGELFF. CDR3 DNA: TGCAGCGCGGGGACAGGTGTGAACACCGGGGAGCTGTTTTTT.

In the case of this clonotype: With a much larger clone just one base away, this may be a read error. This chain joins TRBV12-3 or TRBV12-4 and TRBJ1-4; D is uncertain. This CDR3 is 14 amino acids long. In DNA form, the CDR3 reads TGTGCCAGCAGTCACGGGGATTTTAATGAAAAACCGTTTTTT. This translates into CASSHGDFNEKPFF.

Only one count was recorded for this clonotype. DNA for the CDR3: TGCAGTGCTAGAGATAGCGGGAACACCGGGGAGCTGTTTTTT. It is translated as CSARDSGNTGELFF. The rearrangement uses TRBV20-1 and TRBJ2-2, with D maybe TRBD2 (6 bases). The CDR3 extends over 14 amino acids. The germline V gene encodes CDR1 DFQATT and CDR2 SNEGSKA (reference sequence). Trimming took 0 bases from V and 1 from J, leaving 6 bases between them.

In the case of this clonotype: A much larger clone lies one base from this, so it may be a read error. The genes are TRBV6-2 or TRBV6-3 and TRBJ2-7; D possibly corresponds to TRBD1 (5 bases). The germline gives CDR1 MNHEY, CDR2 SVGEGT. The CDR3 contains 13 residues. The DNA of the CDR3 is TGTGCCAGCAGTCTACCTCCCAGGGCCGAGCGGTACTTC. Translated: CASSLPPRAERYF.

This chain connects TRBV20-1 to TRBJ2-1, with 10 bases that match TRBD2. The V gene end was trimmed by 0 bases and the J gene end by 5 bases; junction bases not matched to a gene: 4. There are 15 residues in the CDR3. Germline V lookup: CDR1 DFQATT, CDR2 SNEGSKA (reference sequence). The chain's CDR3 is CSARDYSGGDNEQFF. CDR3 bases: TGCAGTGCTAGAGATTACAGCGGGGGGGACAATGAGCAGTTCTTC.

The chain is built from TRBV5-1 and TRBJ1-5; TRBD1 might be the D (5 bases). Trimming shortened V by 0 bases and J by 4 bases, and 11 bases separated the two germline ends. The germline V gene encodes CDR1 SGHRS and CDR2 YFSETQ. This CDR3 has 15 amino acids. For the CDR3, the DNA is TGCGCCAGCAGCTTGGCCTCGGGGGTAAATCAGCCCCAGCATTTT. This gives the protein CASSLASGVNQPQHF.

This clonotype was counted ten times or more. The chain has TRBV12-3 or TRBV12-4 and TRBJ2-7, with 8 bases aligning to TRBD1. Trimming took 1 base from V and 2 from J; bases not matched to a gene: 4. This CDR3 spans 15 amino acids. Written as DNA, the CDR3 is TGTGCCAGCAGTTTAGAGACAGGGGCAGCCTACGAGCAGTACTTC. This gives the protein CASSLETGAAYEQYF.

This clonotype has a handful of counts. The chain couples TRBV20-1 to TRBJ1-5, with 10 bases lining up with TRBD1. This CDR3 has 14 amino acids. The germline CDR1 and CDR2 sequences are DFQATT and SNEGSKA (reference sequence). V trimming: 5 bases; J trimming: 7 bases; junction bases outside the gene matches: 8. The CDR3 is CSALGTGVGQPQHF. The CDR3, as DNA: TGCAGTGCTCTCGGGACAGGGGTTGGGCAGCCCCAGCATTTT.

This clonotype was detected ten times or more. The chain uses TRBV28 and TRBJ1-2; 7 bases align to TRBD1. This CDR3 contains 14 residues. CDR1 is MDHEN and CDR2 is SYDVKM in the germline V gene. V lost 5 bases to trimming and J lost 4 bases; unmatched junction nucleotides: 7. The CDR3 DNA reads TGTGCCAGCAGTCCGGGACAGTCCTTCTATGGCTACACCTTC. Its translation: CASSPGQSFYGYTF.

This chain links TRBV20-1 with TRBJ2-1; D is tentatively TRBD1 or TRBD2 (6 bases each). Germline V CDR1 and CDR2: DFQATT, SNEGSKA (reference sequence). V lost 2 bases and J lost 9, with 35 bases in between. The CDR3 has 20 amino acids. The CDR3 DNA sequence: TGCAGTGCTAGAAGGGCGGACAGCCGCTCGACTAGACTTGTCCTCAGTGAGCAGTTCTTC. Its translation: CSARRADSRSTRLVLSEQFF.

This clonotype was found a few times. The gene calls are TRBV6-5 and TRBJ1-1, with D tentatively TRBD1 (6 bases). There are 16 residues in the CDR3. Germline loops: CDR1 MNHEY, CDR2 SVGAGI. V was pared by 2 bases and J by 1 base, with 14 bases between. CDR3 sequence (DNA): TGTGCCAGCAGTTACCCCCAGGGGTCGGGGAACACTGAAGCTTTCTTT. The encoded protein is CASSYPQGSGNTEAFF.